Below, 14 T cell receptor beta chains from the same sample are listed, as sequenced in a study of regulatory T cells in long-lasting Graves disease. Time point specified: newly diagnosed GD, antithyroid drugs for less than 3 months. From PBMCs, RNA was extracted and then used to make the TCR library. Arm-PCR with iRepertoire HTBI primers amplified the CDR3 regions for these TCR beta libraries. TCRdb fed the multiplex PCR reads into MiXCR, producing one record per CDR3 protein. Among under 400,000 distinct CDR3 sequences listed, approximately 15% were seen once. The sample also formed part of further work on T cells in Graves' hyperthyroidism and ophthalmopathy.

Sequenced here: peripheral blood mononuclear cells (PBMCs), sampled at new diagnosis, from a patient treated with antithyroid drugs. These receptors were collected from a man aged 35 to 55 with Graves disease.

At least ten counts were recorded for this clonotype. The chain has TRBV5-1 and TRBJ2-3; a possible D gene is TRBD2 (5 bases). Germline V gene data show CDR1 as SGHRS and CDR2 as YFSETQ. Trimming removed 4 bases from V and 6 bases from J, with 12 bases in between. The CDR3 spans 13 residues. The CDR3 coding sequence is TGCGCCAGCAGCCAAGACTACGGGGATACGCAGTATTTT. This codes for CASSQDYGDTQYF.

This clonotype has at least ten counts. This chain links TRBV3-1 with TRBJ2-3; weak D call: TRBD1 (5 bases). The V end lost 3 bases, the J end lost 4 bases, and 8 bases lay between the germline ends. The V gene's germline CDR1 is LGHDT and CDR2 YNNKEL (reference sequence). This CDR3 is 13 amino acids long. In DNA form, the CDR3 reads TGTGCCAGCAGCCAGGTGACAGCAGATACGCAGTATTTT. It translates to CASSQVTADTQYF.

This chain joins TRBV30 and TRBJ1-2; 7 bases agree with TRBD1. From germline, CDR1 is GTSNPN and CDR2 SVGIG (reference sequence). This CDR3 has 12 residues. Trimming removed 4 bases from V and 5 bases from J; junction bases left unmatched: 4. The CDR3 DNA follows: TGTGCCTGGATCAGGGGGGGATATGGCTACACCTTC. It encodes CAWIRGGYGYTF. Complete variable domain (other parts from reference TRBV30 and TRBJ1-2): SQTIHQWPATLVQPVGSPLSLECTVEGTSNPNLYWYRQAAGRGLQLLFYSVGIGQISSEVPQNLSASRPQDRQFILSSKKLLLSDSGFYLCAWIRGGYGYTFGSGTRLTVV.

The chain has TRBV28 and TRBJ2-1; D gene uncertain. Trimming pared 3 bases from V and 1 base from J, leaving 19 bases between. The CDR3 is 18 residues long. Germline V gives CDR1 MDHEN, CDR2 SYDVKM. CDR3 in amino acids: CASSLSLLLGLSYNEQFF. CDR3 DNA sequence: TGTGCCAGCAGTTTGTCCCTACTATTAGGGTTATCCTACAATGAGCAGTTCTTC.

This clonotype was counted only a few times. J is TRBJ1-5 and V is TRBV7-9; D uncertain. V shed 1 base and J shed 6 bases, with 7 bases lying between them. Germline loops: CDR1 SEHNR, CDR2 FQNEAQ (reference sequence). This CDR3 comprises 13 residues. The CDR3 sequence is CASSLGGVQPQHF. The CDR3 region has the DNA TGTGCCAGCAGCTTAGGAGGCGTTCAGCCCCAGCATTTT.

This clonotype was detected many times. V is TRBV6-1 and J is TRBJ2-3; D is ambiguous. Between the trimmed V and J ends, which lost 6 bases and 2 bases, there was a span of 15 bases. The germline CDR1 and CDR2 sequences are MNHNS and SASEGT. CDR3 length equals 15 residues. The CDR3 DNA follows: TGTGCCAGCAGGAGGTGGAACAGCCACACAGATACGCAGTATTTT. As protein: CASRRWNSHTDTQYF.

This clonotype was recorded at least ten times. The chain couples TRBV11-2 to TRBJ2-1, with D maybe TRBD1 (6 bases). The germline gives CDR1 SGHAT, CDR2 FQNNGV. V shed 2 bases and J shed 5 bases, with 16 bases lying between them. CDR3 length: 16 amino acids. The CDR3 region has the DNA TGTGCCAGCAGCTTACGGGTGGCGACAGGCCACAATGAGCAGTTCTTC. Protein: CASSLRVATGHNEQFF.

This clonotype was seen a handful of times. A much larger clonotype is one base distant, so this may be a read error. The chain combines TRBV11-2 with TRBJ2-3, with TRBD2 matching over 8 bases. The junction had 7 bases not matched to a gene; V was cut back by 1 base and J by 1 base. The length of the CDR3 is 17 residues. Germline values: CDR1 SGHAT, CDR2 FQNNGV. The CDR3, as DNA: TGTGCCAGCAGCTTAGTTAGCGGGGAGAGAGGCACAGATACGCAGTATTTT. As protein: CASSLVSGERGTDTQYF.

The chain uses TRBV19 and TRBJ2-3; TRBD2 might be the D (5 bases). The V end lost 4 bases, the J end lost 4 bases, and 9 bases lay between the germline ends. The CDR3 runs to 13 residues. Germline V gives CDR1 LNHDA, CDR2 SQIVND (reference sequence). The CDR3 DNA follows: TGTGCCAGTAGTAGGGAGATAGCAGATACGCAGTATTTT. It encodes CASSREIADTQYF.

The chain combines TRBV4-2 with TRBJ1-4; D unclear. This CDR3 comprises 17 residues. CDR1 and CDR2 (germline): LGHNA, YNFKEQ. Trimming pared 0 bases from V and 3 bases from J, leaving 14 bases between. Written as DNA, the CDR3 is TGTGCCAGCAGCCAAGATCCGGGGAAGTGGGCTAATGAAAAACTGTTTTTT. Residues: CASSQDPGKWANEKLFF.

A word on this clonotype: This likely stems from a read error, as it lies one base from a far larger clone. V usage is TRBV30 and J usage is TRBJ2-7, with TRBD1 as a possible D gene (6 bases). Judging by the DNA end, TRBJ2-6 fits better; the J call may be wrong. Per germline, CDR1 GTSNPN and CDR2 SVGIG (reference sequence). CDR3 length: 16 amino acids. The CDR3 DNA reads as TGTGCCTGGTGGAAGGGCAGGGGTCCTGGGGCCAACGTCCTGACTTTC. Translation gives CAWWKGRGPGANVLTF.

V usage is TRBV29-1 and J usage is TRBJ2-7; 7 bases line up with TRBD1. Germline CDR1 reads SQVTM; CDR2 reads ANQGSEA. The CDR3 has 11 amino acids. V shed 6 bases, J shed 5 bases, and the junction held 4 bases outside the gene matches. The CDR3 loop reads CSVKTGNEQYF. DNA for the CDR3: TGCAGCGTCAAGACAGGGAACGAGCAGTACTTC.

This clonotype was seen a handful of times. This chain connects TRBV20-1 to TRBJ2-7; D is tentatively TRBD1 or TRBD2 (5 bases each). The CDR3 extends over 12 amino acids. The V gene's germline CDR1 is DFQATT and CDR2 SNEGSKA (reference sequence). CDR3 residues: CSGSPRGYEQYF. CDR3 nucleotide sequence: TGCAGCGGCTCACCGAGGGGTTACGAGCAGTACTTC.

This clonotype was seen repeatedly, ten times or more. The V gene is TRBV24-1, the J gene TRBJ2-7; 11 bases align to TRBD1. With V trimmed by 4 bases and J by 7 bases, 11 bases remained unmatched. This CDR3 contains 16 residues. Per germline, CDR1 KGHDR and CDR2 SFDVKD. The DNA of the CDR3 is TGTGCCACCAGTGACGGACAGGGGGCGGTGGATGAAGAGCAGTACTTC. Translated, it gives CATSDGQGAVDEEQYF.